This T cell receptor beta chain was obtained from a study of OX40 agonist ivuxolimab in advanced cancers. The CDR3 extends over 14 amino acids. Germline-derived CDR1 and CDR2 are LNHDA and SQIVND (reference sequence). The germline V and J ends were trimmed by 0 bases and 2 bases, with 6 bases remaining between them. A remark on this clone: Its cognate antigen is unknown.

The study's findings and limits: Normalized expansion of T-cell clones was also low for some nonresponders.

The data were produced by immunoSEQ multiplex PCR, yet TCRdb's version contains in-frame clones alone and is incomplete. The sample includes tens of thousands of clones, approximately 80% of them seen just once. This chain links TRBV19 with TRBJ2-3; D ambiguous. The specimen was CD4+ or CD8+ T cells sorted from blood, collected in a trial of the OX40 agonist ivuxolimab. This TCR was recovered from an adult with an advanced solid tumor such as melanoma, head and neck, liver or kidney cancer. The CDR3 region has the DNA TGTGCCAGTAGTATAGAAGGGTCCACAGATACGCAGTATTTT. Amino acid sequence: CASSIEGSTDTQYF.